The sequence of this TCR beta chain was determined in a study of neoadjuvant anti-PD-1 for oral cavity cancer. Study overall: Patients without progression received a fourth nivolumab dose around day 43, then surgical resection on days 50-56.

This clone appeared a few times. Most tumor samples had approximately 5 ug input DNA in two replicates. Measured with immunoSEQ multiplex PCR; TCRdb has only the in-frame clones, and not every one. Altogether tens of thousands of clones are present, roughly a quarter being singletons, with the ten largest covering about 16%. The length of the CDR3 is 17 residues. Deletions cut 4 bases from V and 0 bases from J, with 16 bases between. Time point: after neoadjuvant nivolumab, at surgical resection. The sequence was obtained from a person between 40 and 80 years old with oral cavity squamous cell carcinoma. This chain connects TRBV5-3 to TRBJ2-2; D unresolved. TRBV5-3 is classed as an ORF, of uncertain function. The sequencing used tumor tissue, collected after nivolumab (anti-PD-1) treatment. The chain's CDR3 is CARSPPVCLANTGELFF. The CDR3 region has the DNA TGTGCCAGAAGCCCGCCAGTTTGCCTTGCGAACACCGGGGAGCTGTTTTTT.